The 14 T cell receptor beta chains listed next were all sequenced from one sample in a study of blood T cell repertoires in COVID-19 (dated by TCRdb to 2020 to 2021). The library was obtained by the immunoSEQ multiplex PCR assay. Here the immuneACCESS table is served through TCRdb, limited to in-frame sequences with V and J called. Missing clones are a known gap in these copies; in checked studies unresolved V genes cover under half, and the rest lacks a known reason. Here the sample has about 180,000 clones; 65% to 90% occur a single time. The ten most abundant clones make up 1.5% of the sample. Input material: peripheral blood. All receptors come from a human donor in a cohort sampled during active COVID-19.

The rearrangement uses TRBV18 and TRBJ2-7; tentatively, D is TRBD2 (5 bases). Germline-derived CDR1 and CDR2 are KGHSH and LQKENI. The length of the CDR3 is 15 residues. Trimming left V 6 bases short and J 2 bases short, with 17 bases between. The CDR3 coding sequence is TGTGCCAGCTCTCCTGGACTTTCGAGGACCTACGAGCAGTACTTC. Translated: CASSPGLSRTYEQYF.

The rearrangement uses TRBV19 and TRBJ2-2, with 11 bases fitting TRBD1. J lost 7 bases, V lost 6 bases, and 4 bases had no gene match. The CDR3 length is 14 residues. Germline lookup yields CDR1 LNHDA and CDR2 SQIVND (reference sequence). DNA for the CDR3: TGTGCCAGTAGGGACAGGGGGCAGGTCGGGGAGCTGTTTTTT. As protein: CASRDRGQVGELFF.

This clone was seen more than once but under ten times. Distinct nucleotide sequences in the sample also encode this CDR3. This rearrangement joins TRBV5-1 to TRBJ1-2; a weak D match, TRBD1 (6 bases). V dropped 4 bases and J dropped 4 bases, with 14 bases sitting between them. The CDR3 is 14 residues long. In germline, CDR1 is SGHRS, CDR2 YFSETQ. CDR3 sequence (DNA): TGCGCCAGCAGCCGAGGGGGACAATCCTATGGCTACACCTTC. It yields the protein CASSRGGQSYGYTF.

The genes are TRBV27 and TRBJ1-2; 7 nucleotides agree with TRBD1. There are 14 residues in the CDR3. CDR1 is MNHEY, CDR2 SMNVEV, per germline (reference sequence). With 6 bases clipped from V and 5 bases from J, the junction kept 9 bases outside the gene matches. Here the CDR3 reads CASSPDRVPYGYTF. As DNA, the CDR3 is TGTGCCAGCAGCCCAGACAGGGTCCCTTATGGCTACACCTTC.

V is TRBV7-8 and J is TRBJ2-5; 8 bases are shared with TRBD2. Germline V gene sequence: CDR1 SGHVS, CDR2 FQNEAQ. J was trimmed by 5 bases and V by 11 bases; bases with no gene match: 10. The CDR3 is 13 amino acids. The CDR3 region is CASLGGEAETQYF. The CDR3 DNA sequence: TGTGCCTCGCTCGGGGGGGAGGCGGAGACCCAGTACTTC.

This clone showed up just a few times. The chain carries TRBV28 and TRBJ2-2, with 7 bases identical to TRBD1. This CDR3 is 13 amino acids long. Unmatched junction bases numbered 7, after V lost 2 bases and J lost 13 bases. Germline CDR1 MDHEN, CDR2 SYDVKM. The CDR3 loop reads CASSLRPDRRLFF. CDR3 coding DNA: TGTGCCAGCAGTTTAAGACCGGACAGGCGGCTGTTTTTT.

CDR3: CASSPGGGLYEQYF. The CDR3 DNA is TGTGCCAGCTCACCGGGGGGGGGACTCTACGAGCAGTACTTC. The chain links TRBV18 to TRBJ2-7, with 7 bases that match TRBD2. This CDR3 has 14 amino acids. V was pared by 3 bases and J by 3 bases, with 5 bases of the junction left unmatched. Per the germline V gene, CDR1 is KGHSH and CDR2 is LQKENI.

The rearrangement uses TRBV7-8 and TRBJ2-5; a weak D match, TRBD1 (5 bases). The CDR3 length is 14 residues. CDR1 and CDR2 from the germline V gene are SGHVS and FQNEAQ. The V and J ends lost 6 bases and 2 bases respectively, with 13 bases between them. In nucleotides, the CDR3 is TGTGCCAGCAGGGGGCGCGACGCTCAAGAGACCCAGTACTTC. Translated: CASRGRDAQETQYF.

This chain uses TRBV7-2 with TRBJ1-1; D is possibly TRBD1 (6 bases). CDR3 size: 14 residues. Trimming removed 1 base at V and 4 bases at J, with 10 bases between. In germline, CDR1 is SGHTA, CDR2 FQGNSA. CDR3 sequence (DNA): TGTGCCAGCAGCTTAGACTCAGGGGTCACTGAAGCTTTCTTT. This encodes CASSLDSGVTEAFF.

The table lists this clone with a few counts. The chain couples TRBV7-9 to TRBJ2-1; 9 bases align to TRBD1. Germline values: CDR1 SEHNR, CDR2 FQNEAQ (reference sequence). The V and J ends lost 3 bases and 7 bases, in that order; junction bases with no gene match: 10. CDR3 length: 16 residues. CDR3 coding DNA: TGTGCCAGCAGCTTTCGTCCCGGGACAGGGAGGAATGAGCAGTTCTTC. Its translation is CASSFRPGTGRNEQFF. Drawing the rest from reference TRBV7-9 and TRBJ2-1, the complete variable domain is DTGVSQNPRHKITKRGQNVTFRCDPISEHNRLYWYRQTLGQGPEFLTYFQNEAQLEKSRLLSDRFSAERPKGSFSTLEIQRTEQGDSAMYLCASSFRPGTGRNEQFFGPGTRLTVL.

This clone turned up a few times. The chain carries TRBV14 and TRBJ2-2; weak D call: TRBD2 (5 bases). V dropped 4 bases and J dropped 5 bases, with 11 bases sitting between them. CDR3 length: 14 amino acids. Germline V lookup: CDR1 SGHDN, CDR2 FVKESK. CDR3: CASSRISGTGELFF. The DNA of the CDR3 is TGTGCCAGCAGCCGGATTTCGGGGACCGGGGAGCTGTTTTTT.

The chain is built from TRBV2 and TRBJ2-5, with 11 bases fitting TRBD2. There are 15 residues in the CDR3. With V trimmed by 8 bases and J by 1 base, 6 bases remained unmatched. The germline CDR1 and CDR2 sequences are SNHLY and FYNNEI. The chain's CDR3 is CASCRLAGGQETQYF. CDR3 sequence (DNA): TGTGCCAGCTGTCGTCTAGCGGGAGGCCAAGAGACCCAGTACTTC.

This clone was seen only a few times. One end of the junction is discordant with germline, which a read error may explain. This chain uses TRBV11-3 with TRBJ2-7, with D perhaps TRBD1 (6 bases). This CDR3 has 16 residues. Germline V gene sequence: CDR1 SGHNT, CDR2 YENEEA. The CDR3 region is CASSLEQGPGPYEQYF. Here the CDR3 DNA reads TGTGCCAGCAGCCTAGAACAGGGACCGGGCCCCTACGAGCAGTACTTC.

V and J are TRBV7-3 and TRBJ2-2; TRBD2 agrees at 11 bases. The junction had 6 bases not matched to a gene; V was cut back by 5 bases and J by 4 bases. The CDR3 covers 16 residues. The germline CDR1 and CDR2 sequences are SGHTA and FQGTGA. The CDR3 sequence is CASSPRLAGGTGELFF. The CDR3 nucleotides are TGTGCCAGCAGCCCCCGCCTAGCGGGGGGCACCGGGGAGCTGTTTTTT.